This T cell receptor beta chain appears in the sequencing data of a study of T cells expressing NK-cell markers. TCRdb re-called the 5' RACE reads and shows each CDR3 protein once, DNA omitted. Reported are 300,000 to 500,000 distinct CDR3 sequences; the ten largest clones contain 9.5% to 12%. Germline V gives CDR1 SGHRS, CDR2 YFSETQ. This CDR3 region has 15 residues. The source is a woman aged 45 to 65 in good health. Sequenced material: blood T cells: a sorted CD56 or NKG2C T cell subset, CD4+ or CD8+ T cells, or bulk PBMC T cells (not recorded which). The chain joins TRBV5-1 to TRBJ2-1. CDR3: CASSLAGKLSDEQFF.